The table lists the clone carrying this TCR beta chain with a count of one. What it recognizes is unknown. The entry originates in a study of chemoradiotherapy in HPV16-positive cancers. Study-level information: Candidate HPV-specific clones and shared TCR motifs came from a couple of HPV16-positive patients.

The study, taken as a whole, reports: For HPV16-positive patients, expanding HPV-responsive T cells associated with longer recurrence-free survival.

Some clones are missing from TCRdb's copy, which holds only in-frame ones; the method was immunoSEQ multiplex PCR. The sample includes 12,000 or so clones, roughly 80% of them seen just once. This CDR3 region has 17 residues. Trimming took off 0 bases at V and 2 bases at J, with 15 bases between the two ends. Germline V gives CDR1 MGHRA, CDR2 YSYEKL. The receptor comes from a human donor with HPV-associated anogenital cancer. The rearrangement uses TRBV4-1 and TRBJ2-3, with D possibly being TRBD2 (6 bases). The sample was acquired from a patient who underwent chemoradiotherapy. The CDR3 region has the DNA TGCGCCAGCAGCCAAGAAGGAGCAGGGAGGTCCACAGATACGCAGTATTTT. Protein sequence: CASSQEGAGRSTDTQYF.